Shown below are 26 T cell receptor beta chains from a single sample sequenced in a study of shared clonotypes between healthy human individuals (dated by TCRdb to 2020 to 2022). The library was prepared using the immunoSEQ multiplex PCR assay. TCRdb's version of the immuneACCESS table is confined to in-frame rearrangements and falls short of the full clone set. An unresolved V gene accounts for under half of the shortfall where checked; the remainder is of unknown origin. In this sample the table shows over a million clones, approximately 80% of which occur a single time. The top ten clonotypes cover roughly 0.55% of the sample. Sequencing was done on a sample of memory CD4+ T cells from PBMCs. The intended sense of this specimen's cell subset or site label: CD45RA-negative fraction. The receptors originated from a man aged 18 to 30 in good health. Some clones in this sample may be carry-over from other donors' samples.

The J gene is TRBJ1-3, the V gene TRBV18; 7 nucleotides agree with TRBD1. The CDR3 consists of 16 residues. The V segment lost 6 bases and the J segment 0 bases; nucleotides outside the gene matches: 8. The germline CDR1 and CDR2 sequences are KGHSH and LQKENI. CDR3 sequence: CASSVGQTDSGNTIYF. In nucleotides, the CDR3 is TGTGCCAGCTCCGTGGGACAGACTGACTCTGGAAACACCATATATTTT.

With respect to this clone: Distinct nucleotide sequences in the sample also encode this CDR3. The V and J genes are TRBV5-1 and TRBJ2-2, with D perhaps matching TRBD1 (6 bases). In germline, CDR1 is SGHRS, CDR2 YFSETQ. The V gene lost 2 bases and the J gene lost 1 base, with 9 bases spanning the gap. The CDR3 covers 15 residues. The CDR3 spells CASSLPQGNTGELFF. CDR3 DNA sequence: TGCGCCAGCAGCTTACCACAGGGGAACACCGGGGAGCTGTTTTTT.

The CDR3 bases are TGTGCCAGCAGCTTTGAATTGTTGGAGCCGGGCCAACCCCTCTTC. Translation: CASSFELLEPGQPLF. The genes are TRBV12-1 and TRBJ2-1. TRBV12-1 represents a pseudogene. CDR3 length: 15 amino acids.

The chain joins TRBV28 to TRBJ1-1; D gene uncertain. CDR3 length: 14 residues. CDR1 MDHEN and CDR2 SYDVKM come from the germline V gene. The germline V and J ends were trimmed by 1 base and 0 bases, with 6 bases remaining between them. The DNA of the CDR3 is TGTGCCAGCAGTTTATATCAGCTGAACACTGAAGCTTTCTTT. Residues: CASSLYQLNTEAFF.

The V gene is TRBV5-3, the J gene TRBJ1-5; D might be TRBD1 (5 bases). TRBV5-3 counts as an open reading frame of uncertain function. CDR3 length: 15 residues. The V and J ends lost 4 bases and 3 bases respectively, with 14 bases between them. CDR3: CARSITDRLNQPQHF. Here the CDR3 DNA reads TGTGCCAGAAGCATAACCGACAGACTCAATCAGCCCCAGCATTTT.

In DNA, the CDR3 is TGTGCCAGCAGTGATTCAGAGGGTAGCCGCCCAGATACGCAGTATTTT. Protein product: CASSDSEGSRPDTQYF. This chain links TRBV5-6 with TRBJ2-3; TRBD2 is a possible D gene (5 bases). This CDR3 has 16 amino acids. The germline gives CDR1 SGHDT, CDR2 YYEEEE. Trimming removed 5 bases from V and 4 bases from J, with 20 bases in between.

This clone was counted once. V gene TRBV28 combines with J gene TRBJ1-1, with D hard to call. The CDR3 consists of 14 residues. From germline, CDR1 is MDHEN and CDR2 SYDVKM. V gave up 6 bases and J gave up 0 bases, with 11 bases separating them. The CDR3 region has the DNA TGTGCCAGCAGGTTCGAGGCTCTGAACACTGAAGCTTTCTTT. Translating it yields CASRFEALNTEAFF.

The V call is TRBV5-1, the J call TRBJ2-7; 9 positions agree with TRBD1. Trimming took 4 bases from V and 1 from J; bases not matched to a gene: 6. The CDR3 is made up of 15 amino acids. Germline V gene sequence: CDR1 SGHRS, CDR2 YFSETQ. CDR3 loop: CASSPGQGVSYEQYF. The CDR3 nucleotides are TGCGCCAGCAGCCCGGGACAGGGAGTTTCCTACGAGCAGTACTTC.

This clone was detected only a few times. The chain links TRBV19 to TRBJ2-4; 7 nucleotides align to TRBD1. This CDR3 region has 13 residues. CDR1 and CDR2 (germline): LNHDA, SQIVND (reference sequence). With V trimmed by 6 bases and J by 7 bases, 6 bases remained unmatched. CDR3 coding DNA: TGTGCCAGTAGCCCGACAGGGACGAACATTCAGTACTTC. This encodes CASSPTGTNIQYF.

Comment on this clone: Additional DNA sequences in this sample encode the identical CDR3. This chain links TRBV9 with TRBJ2-1, with D hard to call. V shed 0 bases and J shed 4 bases, with 5 bases lying between them. Germline values: CDR1 SGDLS, CDR2 YYNGEE. This CDR3 is 13 amino acids long. This CDR3 is CASSVDLYNEQFF. Written as DNA, the CDR3 is TGTGCCAGCAGCGTAGACCTGTACAATGAGCAGTTCTTC.

This chain links TRBV28 with TRBJ1-2, with no clear D. The V gene lost 7 bases and the J gene lost 2 bases, with 11 bases spanning the gap. CDR1 is MDHEN, CDR2 SYDVKM, per germline. This CDR3 comprises 13 residues. The CDR3 reads CASTLSKNYGYTF. CDR3 in DNA: TGTGCCAGCACCCTGTCCAAGAACTATGGCTACACCTTC.

The chain employs TRBV27 and TRBJ2-2; 8 positions match TRBD1. Looked up from germline, CDR1 is MNHEY and CDR2 is SMNVEV (reference sequence). V was clipped by 3 bases and J by 6 bases; unmatched bases: 9. The CDR3 consists of 16 residues. CDR3 in DNA: TGTGCCAGCAGTTTTGACAGGGGTTATTTGTCCGGGGAGCTGTTTTTT. Protein product: CASSFDRGYLSGELFF.

The chain joins TRBV9 to TRBJ1-5, with D unclear. Trimming pared 0 bases from V and 4 bases from J, leaving 11 bases between. Germline assignment: CDR1 SGDLS and CDR2 YYNGEE. The CDR3 covers 15 residues. The CDR3 is CASSVGITPNQPQHF. CDR3 in DNA: TGTGCCAGCAGCGTAGGGATCACTCCTAATCAGCCCCAGCATTTT.

In DNA, the CDR3 is TGTGCCAGCAGCTTAGATCGGACAGGGGGTAAAAACATTCAGTACTTC. It codes for CASSLDRTGGKNIQYF. This chain joins TRBV7-2 and TRBJ2-4, with 10 bases lining up with TRBD1. Germline CDR1 is SGHTA and CDR2 is FQGNSA. The CDR3 sequence is 16 residues long. V lost 1 base to trimming and J lost 4 bases; unmatched junction nucleotides: 4.

This clone was picked up one time. The chain employs TRBV11-2 and TRBJ1-1, with TRBD1 matching over 7 bases. The length of the CDR3 is 15 residues. Losses at the gene ends were 3 bases for V and 5 bases for J; bases not matched to a gene: 9. The V gene's germline CDR1 is SGHAT and CDR2 FQNNGV. The CDR3 protein is CASSFNRGRGTEAFF. In DNA form, the CDR3 reads TGTGCCAGCAGCTTCAACAGGGGAAGAGGAACTGAAGCTTTCTTT. The variable domain in full, completed from reference TRBV11-2 and TRBJ1-1, reads EAGVAQSPRYKIIEKRQSVAFWCNPISGHATLYWYQQILGQGPKLLIQFQNNGVVDDSQLPKDRFSAERLKGVDSTLKIQPAKLEDSAVYLCASSFNRGRGTEAFFGQGTRLTVV.

CDR3: CASSRNRGGGYTF. CDR3 sequence (DNA): TGTGCCAGCAGCCGAAATAGAGGGGGTGGCTACACCTTC. The genes are TRBV7-3 and TRBJ1-2, with D perhaps TRBD1 (6 bases). This CDR3 spans 13 amino acids. V was pared by 5 bases and J by 7 bases, with 14 bases between. Germline V lookup: CDR1 SGHTA, CDR2 FQGTGA.

V usage is TRBV7-9 and J usage is TRBJ1-2, with D possibly being TRBD1 (5 bases). Trimming cost V 2 bases and J 6 bases, with 19 bases left between them. The CDR3 is 16 residues long. Germline V gene sequence: CDR1 SEHNR, CDR2 FQNEAQ (reference sequence). CDR3 nucleotides: TGTGCCAGCAGCTTATATCGCGCCCTGGGGGGGGATGGCTACACCTTC. Encoded protein: CASSLYRALGGDGYTF.

This clone has just a few counts. The gene calls are TRBV6-4 and TRBJ2-6; no clear D. Germline V gene lookup returns CDR1 MRHNA and CDR2 SNTAGT. Trimming removed 5 bases from V and 2 bases from J, with 7 bases in between. CDR3 length equals 14 residues. Written as DNA, the CDR3 is TGTGCCAGCAGTCCCGTTACTGGGGCCAACGTCCTGACTTTC. It translates to CASSPVTGANVLTF.

This chain connects TRBV29-1 to TRBJ2-1; D gene unclear. From germline, CDR1 is SQVTM and CDR2 ANQGSEA. V was pared by 7 bases and J by 0 bases, with 16 bases between. The CDR3 consists of 15 residues. CDR3 protein: CSALNRVVSYNEQFF. CDR3 nucleotide sequence: TGCAGCGCCCTCAATAGAGTTGTCTCCTACAATGAGCAGTTCTTC.

This chain connects TRBV6-6 to TRBJ2-2; D not resolved. The CDR3 sequence is 15 residues long. Per the germline V gene, CDR1 is MNHNY and CDR2 is SVGAGI (reference sequence). V shed 6 bases and J shed 0 bases, with 11 bases lying between them. The CDR3 DNA reads as TGTGCCAGCAGGCGCGGCGATACGAACACCGGGGAGCTGTTTTTT. Its translation is CASRRGDTNTGELFF.

The CDR3 loop reads CAVRDRGYEQYF. The CDR3 DNA reads TGTGCCGTCCGGGACAGGGGTTACGAGCAGTACTTC. The chain joins TRBV10-3 to TRBJ2-7; TRBD1 agrees at 10 bases. J lost 4 bases, V lost 11 bases, and 5 bases had no gene match. The CDR3 has 12 amino acids. CDR1 is ENHRY, CDR2 SYGVKD, per germline.

This chain connects TRBV27 to TRBJ2-5; TRBD1 matches at 7 bases. The germline V gene has CDR1 MNHEY and CDR2 SMNVEV (reference sequence). J was trimmed by 7 bases and V by 5 bases; bases with no gene match: 7. The length of the CDR3 is 13 residues. CDR3 region: CASSEQGEGTQYF. In nucleotides, the CDR3 is TGTGCCAGCAGTGAGCAGGGGGAAGGGACCCAGTACTTC.

This clone is a singleton in its sample. Within the sample, other DNA sequences also encode this same CDR3. V gene TRBV5-1 combines with J gene TRBJ1-2, with a possible D match to TRBD1 (5 bases). CDR1 is SGHRS, CDR2 YFSETQ, per germline. The CDR3 runs 12 residues. V lost 1 base and J lost 6, with 7 bases in between. The chain's CDR3 is CASSLPGDGYTF. In DNA form, the CDR3 reads TGCGCCAGCAGCTTGCCGGGGGATGGCTACACCTTC.

The J gene is TRBJ1-2, the V gene TRBV10-1; no definite D call. Trimming removed 1 base at V and 5 bases at J, with 14 bases between. CDR3 length equals 15 residues. Germline loops: CDR1 WNHNN, CDR2 SYGVQD (reference sequence). CDR3 sequence: CASSEFPGWHYGYTF. CDR3 nucleotide sequence: TGCGCCAGCAGTGAGTTTCCGGGGTGGCATTATGGCTACACCTTC.

The chain uses TRBV4-3 and TRBJ2-1, with 7 bases aligning to TRBD2. Germline lookup yields CDR1 LGHNA and CDR2 YSLEER. J lost 8 bases, V lost 4 bases, and 11 bases had no gene match. The CDR3 extends over 15 amino acids. The CDR3 region has the DNA TGCGCCAGCAGCCTTACTAGCGCTCTGGGCTATGAGCAGTTCTTC. This codes for CASSLTSALGYEQFF.

In regard to this clone: A read error may explain this, as a much larger clone is one base away. The identical CDR3 is also encoded by other nucleotide sequences in the sample. V is TRBV7-9 and J is TRBJ1-1; the match to TRBD1 covers 8 bases. J was trimmed by 5 bases and V by 7 bases; bases with no gene match: 12. CDR3 length: 15 amino acids. Germline assignment: CDR1 SEHNR and CDR2 FQNEAQ (reference sequence). The CDR3, as DNA: TGTGCCAGCACCGGGTTGAGGCAGGGGGCAACTGAAGCTTTCTTT. Its translation: CASTGLRQGATEAFF.